A single sample is the source of the 21 T cell receptor beta chains below, sequenced in a study of control samples from healthy donors and cancer patients. The assay was immunoSEQ multiplex PCR, and TCRdb's table has in-frame clones only and misses some. The sample lists about 69,000 clones, over 65% occurring once. Source material: PBMCs. Receptors were obtained from a woman between 50 and 59 years old with lung cancer.

This clone was picked up a small number of times. The chain uses TRBV5-1 and TRBJ1-1; tentatively, D is TRBD1 (5 bases). The CDR3 contains 17 residues. Per germline, CDR1 SGHRS and CDR2 YFSETQ. Trimming removed 0 bases from V and 2 bases from J, with 17 bases in between. The CDR3 bases are TGCGCCAGCAGCTTGGCCTTGGGGAGTAGGGGAAACACTGAAGCTTTCTTT. As protein: CASSLALGSRGNTEAFF. Looking up the rest from reference TRBV5-1 and TRBJ1-1 gives the full variable domain: KAGVTQTPRYLIKTRGQQVTLSCSPISGHRSVSWYQQTPGQGLQFLFEYFSETQRNKGNFPGRFSGRQFSNSRSEMNVSTLELGDSALYLCASSLALGSRGNTEAFFGQGTRLTVV.

V usage is TRBV30 and J usage is TRBJ1-3; D remains unclear. The V gene lost 0 bases and the J gene lost 7 bases, with 7 bases spanning the gap. There are 12 residues in the CDR3. From germline, CDR1 is GTSNPN and CDR2 SVGIG (reference sequence). CDR3 sequence (DNA): TGTGCCTGGAGTGTACTTAAGAACACCATATATTTT. Its translation: CAWSVLKNTIYF.

This sequence joins TRBV7-3 and TRBJ2-5, with 9 bases that match TRBD1. This CDR3 spans 16 amino acids. Trimming removed 3 bases from V and 5 bases from J; junction bases left unmatched: 10. Germline-derived CDR1 and CDR2 are SGHTA and FQGTGA. The CDR3 spells CASSFPGTGSDETQYF. The CDR3 DNA is TGTGCCAGCAGCTTCCCCGGGACAGGGAGTGACGAGACCCAGTACTTC. The full variable domain, with the rest looked up from reference TRBV7-3 and TRBJ2-5, is GAGVSQTPSNKVTEKGKYVELRCDPISGHTALYWYRQSLGQGPEFLIYFQGTGAADDSGLPNDRFFAVRPEGSVSTLKIQRTERGDSAVYLCASSFPGTGSDETQYFGPGTRLLVL.

In this sample, this clone turned up once. The chain has TRBV4-2 and TRBJ1-2, with D unclear. Germline CDR1 is LGHNA and CDR2 is YNFKEQ. V dropped 3 bases and J dropped 1 base, with 12 bases sitting between them. This CDR3 has 15 residues. The CDR3 here is CASSQGSGGNYGYTF. The CDR3, as DNA: TGTGCCAGCAGCCAGGGCTCAGGCGGTAACTATGGCTACACCTTC.

J is TRBJ1-2 and V is TRBV6-5; 7 nucleotides align to TRBD1. V lost 5 bases and J lost 7; bases outside the gene matches: 7. Germline V gene lookup returns CDR1 MNHEY and CDR2 SVGAGI. CDR3 length equals 13 residues. CDR3 coding DNA: TGTGCCAGCAGTCAACACAGGGGACTTGGCTACACCTTC. It encodes CASSQHRGLGYTF.

The V gene is TRBV7-3, the J gene TRBJ2-3, with no clear D. The V gene lost 2 bases and the J gene lost 2 bases, with 8 bases spanning the gap. The CDR3 length is 14 residues. The germline CDR1 and CDR2 sequences are SGHTA and FQGTGA. CDR3 nucleotide sequence: TGTGCCAGCAGCTTAGGGCAGAACACAGATACGCAGTATTTT. It specifies CASSLGQNTDTQYF.

This clone was seen only once. The rearrangement joins TRBV14 to TRBJ1-2, with 8 nucleotides matching TRBD1. Germline V gene sequence: CDR1 SGHDN, CDR2 FVKESK. The V segment lost 3 bases and the J segment 4 bases; nucleotides outside the gene matches: 7. The CDR3 has 15 amino acids. The CDR3: CASSQSGGAGYGYTF. The CDR3 bases are TGTGCCAGCAGCCAGTCAGGGGGCGCCGGCTATGGCTACACCTTC. Filled out from reference TRBV14 and TRBJ1-2, the complete variable domain reads EAGVTQFPSHSVIEKGQTVTLRCDPISGHDNLYWYRRVMGKEIKFLLHFVKESKQDESGMPNNRFLAERTGGTYSTLKVQPAELEDSGVYFCASSQSGGAGYGYTFGSGTRLTVV.

This clone occurred once. The chain is built from TRBV7-6 and TRBJ2-2; 8 bases agree with TRBD2. The CDR3 spans 19 residues. Germline V CDR1 and CDR2: SGHVS, FNYEAQ. V gave up 5 bases and J gave up 3 bases; unmatched junction bases: 17. As DNA, the CDR3 is TGTGCCAGCAGCCCTCTTCTTCTCGGTGCGGGGGGTCACACCGGGGAGCTGTTTTTT. It yields the protein CASSPLLLGAGGHTGELFF.

A few counts support this clone. The chain recombines TRBV19 with TRBJ1-1, with D possibly TRBD1 on 6 matching bases. The germline V and J ends were trimmed by 7 bases and 0 bases, with 12 bases remaining between them. CDR1 LNHDA and CDR2 SQIVND come from the germline V gene (reference sequence). The CDR3 is made up of 14 amino acids. The CDR3 region has the DNA TGTGCCAGTAACTCACAGGGCATGAACACTGAAGCTTTCTTT. This gives the protein CASNSQGMNTEAFF.

The rearrangement joins TRBV4-3 to TRBJ1-2, with a possible D match to TRBD1 (6 bases). Per germline, CDR1 LGHNA and CDR2 YSLEER. The CDR3 is made up of 14 amino acids. Trimming stripped 4 bases from V and 3 bases from J, with 12 bases between. CDR3 nucleotides: TGCGCCAGCAGCCGGTCGACAGGAGACTATGGCTACACCTTC. It encodes CASSRSTGDYGYTF.

As for this clone: The junction does not match germline at one end; this may be a read error. V gene TRBV19 combines with J gene TRBJ1-5; perhaps TRBD1 as D (5 bases). This CDR3 region has 12 residues. Germline loops: CDR1 LNHDA, CDR2 SQIVND (reference sequence). The CDR3 nucleotides read TGTGCCAGTAGTATAGATAGACAGCGCCAGCATTTT. It encodes CASSIDRQRQHF.

The chain employs TRBV28 and TRBJ2-6, with TRBD2 as a possible D gene (6 bases). Looked up from germline, CDR1 is MDHEN and CDR2 is SYDVKM. V was trimmed by 3 bases and J by 2 bases, leaving 14 bases between them. This CDR3 comprises 17 residues. The CDR3 spells CASSFEGGLTGANVLTF. In DNA form, the CDR3 reads TGTGCCAGCAGTTTCGAGGGAGGCCTCACTGGGGCCAACGTCCTGACTTTC.

This chain connects TRBV7-2 to TRBJ1-1, with D hard to call. The CDR3 has 13 residues. Trimming removed 1 base from V and 6 bases from J, with 9 bases in between. CDR1 is SGHTA and CDR2 is FQGNSA in the germline V gene. The CDR3 is CASSLGPSAEAFF. CDR3 bases: TGTGCCAGCAGCTTAGGCCCATCAGCTGAAGCTTTCTTT.

The chain employs TRBV5-1 and TRBJ1-2, with TRBD1 as a possible D gene (6 bases). Trimming took 3 bases from V and 4 from J, leaving 16 bases between them. This CDR3 is 15 amino acids long. CDR1 and CDR2 (germline): SGHRS, YFSETQ. CDR3 nucleotide sequence: TGCGCCAGCAGCTCCGGATCTACAGGGATCTATGGCTACACCTTC. The encoded protein is CASSSGSTGIYGYTF.

The gene calls are TRBV10-3 and TRBJ2-1, with D tentatively TRBD1 or TRBD2 (5 bases each). The CDR3 length is 13 residues. CDR1 and CDR2 from the germline V gene are ENHRY and SYGVKD. With 2 bases removed from V and 8 bases from J, the gap between germline ends came to 10 bases. The CDR3 region has the DNA TGTGCCATCAGTGAGGGTCTGGGGGATGAGCAGTTCTTC. Translated, it gives CAISEGLGDEQFF.

The CDR3 DNA follows: TGTGCCAGCAGCTTAACTAGCTTCTACGAGCAGTACTTC. Amino acid sequence: CASSLTSFYEQYF. The J gene is TRBJ2-7, the V gene TRBV7-2; weak D call: TRBD2 (6 bases). V was cut by 2 bases and J by 3 bases, with 8 bases left in between. The CDR3 runs to 13 residues. Germline V gene lookup returns CDR1 SGHTA and CDR2 FQGNSA.

The rearrangement joins TRBV7-3 to TRBJ1-1; TRBD1 aligns across 9 bases. The CDR3 is 14 residues long. CDR1 SGHTA and CDR2 FQGTGA come from the germline V gene. The trim removed 5 bases at V and 4 bases at J, leaving 5 bases unmatched. In DNA form, the CDR3 reads TGTGCCAGCAGCCGGGACAGGGAGACCACTGAAGCTTTCTTT. It specifies CASSRDRETTEAFF.

V is TRBV19 and J is TRBJ1-5, with 9 bases that match TRBD1. Germline CDR1 is LNHDA and CDR2 is SQIVND (reference sequence). J was trimmed by 4 bases and V by 3 bases; bases with no gene match: 4. The length of the CDR3 is 15 residues. The CDR3 is CASSINGQGNQPQHF. In nucleotides, the CDR3 is TGTGCCAGTAGTATTAACGGACAGGGGAATCAGCCCCAGCATTTT.

V is TRBV7-2 and J is TRBJ1-2, with a tentative D call TRBD1 (6 bases). V was trimmed by 4 bases and J by 6 bases, leaving 15 bases between them. The CDR3 sequence is 14 residues long. Germline CDR1 SGHTA, CDR2 FQGNSA. The CDR3 DNA sequence: TGTGCCAGCAGCTCCCCTACAGGGTGGGATGGCTACACCTTC. Residues: CASSSPTGWDGYTF.

This clone was seen just once. The rearrangement joins TRBV5-5 to TRBJ2-1; TRBD1 agrees at 7 bases. This CDR3 is 15 amino acids long. Germline trimming cut 2 bases from V and 8 bases from J; bases unmatched to any gene: 10. The germline CDR1 and CDR2 sequences are SGHKS and YYEKEE (reference sequence). The CDR3 region has the DNA TGTGCCAGCAGCTTAAAGGGGCAGGGGGTCGATGAGCAGTTCTTC. Translated, it gives CASSLKGQGVDEQFF.

This clone has more than one count but fewer than ten. The chain combines TRBV30 with TRBJ1-2; 7 bases are shared with TRBD1. After removal of 7 bases from V and 5 bases from J, the junction contained 10 bases not matched to a gene. The CDR3 is 13 amino acids. Germline V CDR1 and CDR2: GTSNPN, SVGIG (reference sequence). CDR3 loop: CASSGTAAYGYTF. DNA of the CDR3: TGTGCCTCTTCCGGGACAGCCGCATATGGCTACACCTTC.